The T cell receptor beta chain under discussion was sequenced for a study of T cell responses to AZD1222 COVID-19 vaccine (dated by TCRdb to the early 2020s). Notes on the research overall: AZD1222 recipients given second doses at about 4 weeks or at about 12 weeks were pooled, since spike-specific TCR depth and breadth were not found to differ between the two schedules. A total of approximately 240 trial participants underwent TCR sequencing, of whom under 220 had received two doses of AZD1222 and about 25 had received two doses of the MenACWY control vaccine. Trial participants were enrolled by age into subgroups of 18-55, 56-69 and 70-plus years, and around 140, 26 and 57 TCR-sequenced participants, respectively, were included in these subgroups.

The time point label here, explained by the study, means: baseline before first vaccination. Samples from vaccinated people were obtained from the UK trials COV001 and COV002, which included a single-blind randomized controlled phase 2/3 trial of AZD1222 (ChAdOx1 nCoV-19) in healthy adults. Trial participant PBMC samples were collected at day 0 and day 28 after the second dose for TCRbeta chain sequencing. The CDR3 regions of human TCRbeta chains were analyzed by immunosequencing. The study's processing was this. Repertoire TCRs were matched against a reference library of SARS-CoV-2-specific TCRs generated with the MIRA antigen-specificity platform. Breadth was defined as the fraction of unique TCRs that were SARS-CoV-2-associated, and depth was defined as the fraction of total T cells that were SARS-CoV-2-associated. Using the MIRA data, each spike-specific TCR was assigned both to the spike region to which the TCR was reactive and to a CD4 or CD8 class. Log10-transformed breadth and depth values were compared by one-way ANOVA with Sidak's multiple comparisons tests. Imported from immuneACCESS, the table was reduced by TCRdb to in-frame sequences with V and J called. These copies leave out some clones; in studies compared against another copy, an unresolved V gene accounts for under half, and the cause of the remainder is not known. The V and J calls and clone size come from that table; D and trimming were worked out from the DNA. The sample has about 150,000 clones on record, approximately 85% of them singletons. About 8% of the sample lies in the top ten.

The CDR3 measures 12 amino acids from cysteine to phenylalanine. The entry retains the CDR3 DNA only, 36 bases that are in frame from base 1. The germline V gene specifies SGHDT as CDR1 and YYEEEE as CDR2. Relative to germline, V is 3 bases shorter and J is 5 bases shorter, with 5 bases between their ends. Concerning this clone: This receptor's antigen is unknown. No base quality information exists; no much larger clone differs at one position.

Overall study outcomes, separate from this receptor: Vaccine-associated CD4 TCRs spanned the whole spike protein, with dominant responses in regions 160-218 and 743-854. In the small 56-69-year group, the increase in depth fell short of significance, most likely because of low power. Participants were mostly white British, with more females than males. The authors suggested clonal diversity may have been underestimated. Because no day 14 peak-response samples were available, the repertoires could be characterized only after the peak T cell response. After two AZD1222 doses, both the breadth and the depth of spike-specific TCRs were significantly higher than at day 0 and than in MenACWY recipients. Epitopes outside the regions mutated in the B.1.351 and B.1.1.7 variants were reportedly recognized by nearly half of the unique spike-specific TCRs. Only five or six AZD1222 recipients were SARS-CoV-2 seropositive at baseline, limiting conclusions about previously exposed vaccinees.

The receptor was isolated from an adult in good health. Here the chain combines TRBV5-6 and TRBJ2-2; the D region may be TRBD1 or TRBD2, each matching 5 bases equally. This specimen consisted of peripheral blood, obtained on day 0 of AZD1222 vaccination. DNA sequence: TGTGCCAGCAGCTGGGGGACCGGGGAGCTGTTTTTT. Translated, this gives CASSWGTGELFF.